This is a list of T cell receptor beta chains from one sample in a study of beta chain features in type 1 diabetes. Assay used: immunoSEQ multiplex PCR; TCRdb lists only in-frame clones, some missing. The sample has a few hundred thousand clones, about 25% seen once. Sample: central memory CD4+ T cells from blood. The receptors derive from a man aged 25-40 years in good health. Both conserved end residues are part of each CDR3. Each record gives: clone size, D gene, V gene, J gene, CDR3 DNA, CDR3 protein. The D gene is left open where the match is weak. Expanded clones are given a class, and other clones once, few, many or no size at all.

-	-	TRBV5-6	TRBJ2-7	TGTGCCAGCAGCCCCTTGGGGACTCCTAAGGGCTACGAGCAGTACTTC	CASSPLGTPKGYEQYF
-	-	TRBV18	TRBJ2-3	TGTGCCAGCTCACCGCCTCTCCGCATTAGCACAGATACGCAGTATTTT	CASSPPLRISTDTQYF
-	-	TRBV29-1	TRBJ2-2	TGCAGCGTTGAAGAGAACGGGGAGCTGTTTTTT	CSVEENGELFF
-	-	TRBV2	TRBJ2-1	TGTGCCAGCAGTGGTCGGATTCCCTACAATGAGCAGTTCTTC	CASSGRIPYNEQFF
-	-	TRBV9	TRBJ1-1	TGTGCCAGCAGCGTAATGGAGAACACTGAAGCTTTCTTT	CASSVMENTEAFF
once	-	TRBV15	TRBJ2-7	TGTGCCCCCAGCAGAGAGATACCAGGGAAGAATGACCACGAGCAGTACTTC	CAPSREIPGKNDHEQYF
-	-	TRBV30	TRBJ1-1	TGTGCCTGGGCACCTGACAGGTTTCGGGCTGAAGCTTTCTTT	CAWAPDRFRAEAFF
-	TRBD1	TRBV20-1	TRBJ2-5	TGCAGTGCCGGGACAGGTCACTTC	CSAGTGHF
-	-	TRBV7-9	TRBJ1-1	TGTGCCAGCAGCACCGGCAGGGCTTTAAACACTGAAGCTTTCTTT	CASSTGRALNTEAFF
-	-	TRBV2	TRBJ2-6	TGTGCCAGCAGTGAATCCGGAGGGCAGGGAGCTGGGGCCAACGTCCTGACTTTC	CASSESGGQGAGANVLTF
many	TRBD2	TRBV4-1	TRBJ2-5	TGCGCCAGCAGCCGGGGGGGAATAGAGACCCAGTACTTC	CASSRGGIETQYF
-	TRBD1	TRBV6-7	TRBJ2-7	TGCCCGGGACAGGGGGACGAGCAGTACTTC	CPGQGDEQYF
few	-	TRBV6-5	TRBJ2-7	TGTGCCAGCAGTTACAGGGAAGACTACGAGCAGTACTTC	CASSYREDYEQYF
few	TRBD2	TRBV11-2	TRBJ2-3	TGTGCCAGCAGCCCCCGACTAGCGGTACACCCAGATACGCAGTATTTT	CASSPRLAVHPDTQYF
few	-	TRBV9	TRBJ1-2	TGTGCCAGCAGCGGGGAGGGCCTGTATGGCTACACCTTC	CASSGEGLYGYTF
few	-	TRBV11-1	TRBJ2-7	TGTGCCAGCAGCGGGCGGACAAACTCCTACGAGCAGTACTTC	CASSGRTNSYEQYF
many	-	TRBV11-2	TRBJ2-5	TGTGCCAGCAGCCAAACTAGAAAGGAGACCCAGTACTTC	CASSQTRKETQYF
few	-	TRBV5-1	TRBJ2-5	TGCGCCAGCAGCTTGCAGACCGGCGGAGAGACCCAGTACTTC	CASSLQTGGETQYF
-	-	TRBV11-2	TRBJ2-5	TGTGCCAGCAGCTTAGAGCATCGAGAGACCCAGTACTTC	CASSLEHRETQYF
-	-	TRBV29-1	TRBJ2-2	TGCAGCGCCCGGGAAGCCCCCGGGGAGCTGTTTTTT	CSAREAPGELFF
-	-	TRBV25-1	TRBJ1-6	TGTGCCAGCAGTGAAAGCGGCAACTCCTATAATTCACCCCTCCACTTT	CASSESGNSYNSPLHF
-	-	TRBV2	TRBJ1-2	TGTGCCAGCAGTCCCCGAAACTATGGCTACACCTTC	CASSPRNYGYTF
few	TRBD2	TRBV29-1	TRBJ2-3	TGCAGCGTTGCCCGACTAGCGGGGGGGTCGGATACGCAGTATTTT	CSVARLAGGSDTQYF
many	-	TRBV7-2	TRBJ2-3	TGTGCCAGCAGCCTCTCCCGATGGGGGGATACGCAGTATTTT	CASSLSRWGDTQYF
-	-	TRBV4-2	TRBJ1-6	TGTGCCAGCAGCCAAGATAGGCGAGGCGCCGGTTCACCCCTCCACTTT	CASSQDRRGAGSPLHF
few	-	TRBV27	TRBJ1-5	TGTGCCAGCAGTCTAAGGGGGGTTCCCGACAATCAGCCCCAGCATTTT	CASSLRGVPDNQPQHF
-	TRBD2	TRBV7-2	TRBJ2-5	TGTGCCAGCAGCCCCGGAATGGTAGCGGGGGTCGGAGAGACCCAGTACTTC	CASSPGMVAGVGETQYF
few	-	TRBV2	TRBJ1-1	TGTGCCAGCAGTGAGGACATAAGGTACACTGAAGCTTTCTTT	CASSEDIRYTEAFF
-	TRBD1	TRBV5-1	TRBJ2-5	TGCGCCAGCGCGGGACAGGGGAACCAAGAGACCCAGTACTTC	CASAGQGNQETQYF
-	TRBD2	TRBV23-1	TRBJ2-7	TGCGCCAGCAGACCGACTAGCGGGAGGGCCTTGTACGAGCAGTACTTC	CASRPTSGRALYEQYF
-	-	TRBV25-1	TRBJ2-7	TGTGCCAGTTCCCGGGCCACAGGGACCGAGCAGTACTTC	CASSRATGTEQYF
-	-	TRBV7-7	TRBJ2-5	TGTGCCAGCAGTGAAGGGGTCACCGAGACCCAGTACTTC	CASSEGVTETQYF
many	-	TRBV15	TRBJ2-1	TGTGCCACCAGCGTAGATCCCCCGGGGGCATACTACAATGAGCAGTTCTTC	CATSVDPPGAYYNEQFF
-	TRBD2	TRBV28	TRBJ2-2	TGTGCCAGCAGTTCTAGCGGGGTAACCGGGGAGCTGTTTTTT	CASSSSGVTGELFF
once	-	TRBV9	TRBJ2-6	TGTGCCAGCAGCGCGTGGAGCACGAATAGGGCCAACGTCCTGACTTTC	CASSAWSTNRANVLTF
-	-	TRBV19	TRBJ2-5	TGTGCCAGTAGTATAGAAGGGTTTGGGGAGACCCAGTACTTC	CASSIEGFGETQYF
-	-	TRBV30	TRBJ2-1	TGTGCCTGGAGGGGTCCCCGGGGCAATGAGCAGTTCTTC	CAWRGPRGNEQFF
few	-	TRBV7-2	TRBJ1-1	TGTGCCAGCAGCTTAGTAACTGAGAAGAACACTGAAGCTTTCTTT	CASSLVTEKNTEAFF
-	-	TRBV15	TRBJ2-2	TGTGCCACCAGCAGAGTCCGGGCCTGGACCGGGGAGCTGTTTTTT	CATSRVRAWTGELFF
-	-	TRBV6-5	TRBJ1-1	TGTGCCAGCAGTCGAGGGACTGAAGCTTTCTTT	CASSRGTEAFF
-	TRBD1	TRBV6-8	TRBJ1-1	TGTGCCAGCAGTGCGCCCGGGACAGGGGGCACTGAAGCTTTCTTT	CASSAPGTGGTEAFF
-	-	TRBV4-1	TRBJ2-1	TGCGCCAGCAGCCAAGACTCCCTGAGCTCCTACAATGAGCAGTTCTTC	CASSQDSLSSYNEQFF
-	TRBD1	TRBV6-1	TRBJ1-2	TGTGCCAGCAGTGAAGGCCTAAAGAGGGGGCTGGACTATGGCTACACCTTC	CASSEGLKRGLDYGYTF
few	-	TRBV30	TRBJ1-6	TGTGCCTGGAGTGTACCTCAGGGTTATAATTCACCCCTCCACTTT	CAWSVPQGYNSPLHF
-	-	TRBV14	TRBJ1-1	TGTGCCAGCAGCCCGAGGGTCGACAGGTCCGAAGCTTTCTTT	CASSPRVDRSEAFF
few	TRBD1	TRBV7-2	TRBJ2-7	TGTGCCAGCAGCTCGGCCTACGGGACAGGGGCCTACGAGCAGTACTTC	CASSSAYGTGAYEQYF
few	TRBD1	TRBV7-2	TRBJ2-5	TGTGCCAGCAGCTTTAACAGGGGGCCAGAGACCCAGTACTTC	CASSFNRGPETQYF
-	-	TRBV5-1	TRBJ1-1	TGCGCCAGCAGCTTGGAGAGGGCCATGAACACTGAAGCTTTCTTT	CASSLERAMNTEAFF
many	TRBD1	TRBV7-9	TRBJ2-6	TGTGCCAGCAGCGCGGACAGGGCTGGGGCCAACGTCCTGACTTTC	CASSADRAGANVLTF